The following is a T cell receptor beta chain sequence with its context. Its antigen is not identified. These data originate in a study of shared clonotypes between healthy human individuals. Broader study findings: Limited genetic and exposure-history diversity came from having few donors. Naive subsets, compared against memory subsets, generally had larger estimated richness values.

The protocol was immunoSEQ multiplex PCR, while the TCRdb copy is restricted to in-frame clones and leaves out a portion. The sample has roughly 1.5 million clones, approximately 98% seen once. There are 16 residues in the CDR3. The ends lost 6 bases at V and 0 bases at J; junction bases unmatched: 9. The germline CDR1 and CDR2 sequences are MDHEN and SYDVKM. Recent acute infections and vaccinations were absent in the healthy HIV-negative adult donors. Researchers partitioned CD4+ cells into CD45RA+ naive and CD45RA-negative memory subsets. V usage is TRBV28 and J usage is TRBJ2-3; 7 nucleotides agree with TRBD2. The origin of this receptor is a man younger than 40 in good health. The specimen was naive CD4+ T cells sorted from blood. Subset noted: CD45RA+ positively selected. The CDR3 protein is CASSLDPGLSTDTQYF. Here the CDR3 DNA reads TGTGCCAGCAGCCTGGACCCGGGACTAAGCACAGATACGCAGTATTTT.